This entry lists 16 T cell receptor beta chains sequenced from one sample in a study of blood T cell repertoires in COVID-19. The assay was immunoSEQ multiplex PCR, and TCRdb's table has in-frame clones only and misses some. The sample contains about 400,000 clones, around 89% of which appear only once. The sequenced sample was peripheral blood. These receptors all stem from a man aged 40-49 years with acute or convalescent COVID-19.

The rearrangement joins TRBV7-9 to TRBJ1-4; TRBD1 might be the D (6 bases). The CDR3 extends over 14 amino acids. The germline V and J ends were trimmed by 0 bases and 13 bases, with 15 bases remaining between them. The germline V gene has CDR1 SEHNR and CDR2 FQNEAQ (reference sequence). CDR3 sequence reads: CASSLATQGLILFF. The CDR3 DNA is TGTGCCAGCAGCTTAGCTACCCAGGGGCTCATACTGTTTTTT.

This clone has only one observation. The CDR3, as DNA: TGCGCCAGCAGCCAAGTAGGGGCTCGAAGTGTCCATGAGCAGTTCTTC. It codes for CASSQVGARSVHEQFF. This chain uses TRBV4-1 with TRBJ2-1, with a weak D call TRBD1 (5 bases). Trimming removed 1 base from V and 8 bases from J, with 18 bases in between. The length of the CDR3 is 16 residues. The germline CDR1 and CDR2 sequences are MGHRA and YSYEKL.

The V call is TRBV30, the J call TRBJ2-5; D perhaps matches TRBD2 (7 bases). CDR1 GTSNPN and CDR2 SVGIG come from the germline V gene (reference sequence). The CDR3 has 15 residues. V lost 1 base and J 3 bases, leaving 15 bases between the germline ends. CDR3 loop: CAWSGRGGFKETQYF. In DNA, the CDR3 is TGTGCCTGGAGTGGGAGGGGGGGTTTCAAAGAGACCCAGTACTTC. Based on the CDR3 plus reference TRBV30 and TRBJ2-5, the full variable domain is SQTIHQWPATLVQPVGSPLSLECTVEGTSNPNLYWYRQAAGRGLQLLFYSVGIGQISSEVPQNLSASRPQDRQFILSSKKLLLSDSGFYLCAWSGRGGFKETQYFGPGTRLLVL.

This rearrangement joins TRBV15 to TRBJ1-1; D gene ambiguous. Trimming took 3 bases from V and 0 from J, leaving 14 bases between them. The germline V gene has CDR1 LNHNV and CDR2 YYDKDF (reference sequence). The CDR3 runs 16 residues. The CDR3 here is CATSRAFPGMNTEAFF. CDR3 nucleotides: TGTGCCACCAGCAGGGCCTTCCCAGGCATGAACACTGAAGCTTTCTTT.

The chain couples TRBV5-5 to TRBJ1-5; D is unclear. V was shortened by 0 bases and J by 4 bases, with 11 bases between the two germline ends. The CDR3 spans 15 residues. Germline CDR1 SGHKS, CDR2 YYEKEE (reference sequence). CDR3 sequence (DNA): TGTGCCAGCAGCTTGGGCCCGAATACTAATCAGCCCCAGCATTTT. It translates to CASSLGPNTNQPQHF.

A few counts support this clone. The CDR3 sequence: CASSRALDSPLHF. The CDR3, as DNA: TGTGCCAGCAGTCGCGCTCTAGATTCACCCCTCCACTTT. The rearrangement joins TRBV6-6 to TRBJ1-6; no clear D gene. The CDR3 is made up of 13 amino acids. V lost 5 bases to trimming and J lost 8 bases, with 10 bases between them. Germline V CDR1 and CDR2: MNHNY, SVGAGI (reference sequence).

This chain joins TRBV11-3 and TRBJ1-2; D is unclear. V lost 5 bases and J lost 4, with 20 bases in between. From germline, CDR1 is SGHNT and CDR2 YENEEA. The CDR3 consists of 16 residues. CDR3 in amino acids: CASSASTDMSLYGYTF. The CDR3 DNA reads as TGTGCCAGCAGCGCCAGTACCGACATGAGCCTCTATGGCTACACCTTC.

The sample holds one count of this clone. The rearrangement joins TRBV2 to TRBJ2-3; D unresolved. The CDR3 is 12 amino acids. The germline V gene encodes CDR1 SNHLY and CDR2 FYNNEI. The V gene lost 6 bases and the J gene lost 6 bases, with 10 bases spanning the gap. DNA for the CDR3: TGTGCCAGCAGAGCTGAGGCGGATACGCAGTATTTT. This translates into CASRAEADTQYF.

CDR3 nucleotide sequence: TGCGCCAGCAGCCAAACGACTAGCGGGGGGTATGAGCAGTTCTTC. Translating gives CASSQTTSGGYEQFF. The gene calls are TRBV4-1 and TRBJ2-1, with 13 bases fitting TRBD2. V was clipped by 2 bases and J by 8 bases; unmatched bases: 3. This CDR3 contains 15 residues. Germline-derived CDR1 and CDR2 are MGHRA and YSYEKL.

The V and J genes are TRBV3-1 (or the pseudogene TRBV3-2) and TRBJ2-2; 11 bases map to TRBD2. Germline trimming cut 4 bases from V and 5 bases from J; bases unmatched to any gene: 6. The CDR3 has 16 residues. Germline CDR1 and CDR2: LGHDT and YNNKEL (reference sequence). The CDR3: CASSPHLAGGTGELFF. The CDR3, as DNA: TGTGCCAGCAGCCCACACCTAGCGGGAGGTACCGGGGAGCTGTTTTTT.

The chain has TRBV27 and TRBJ1-1; possible D gene TRBD1, 5 bases. V shed 1 base and J shed 1 base, with 7 bases lying between them. Looked up from germline, CDR1 is MNHEY and CDR2 is SMNVEV (reference sequence). This CDR3 has 14 amino acids. DNA for the CDR3: TGTGCCAGCAGTTTATGGGGGGGGAACACTGAAGCTTTCTTT. This translates into CASSLWGGNTEAFF.

This chain connects TRBV27 to TRBJ1-5; D gene ambiguous. The germline V gene has CDR1 MNHEY and CDR2 SMNVEV (reference sequence). Trimming removed 2 bases at V and 2 bases at J, with 4 bases between. The CDR3 is 13 amino acids. CDR3 nucleotide sequence: TGTGCCAGCAGTTTACTCGGCAATCAGCCCCAGCATTTT. Translation: CASSLLGNQPQHF.

The rearrangement links TRBV19 to TRBJ1-2, with D uncertain. The CDR3 has 17 residues. Germline-derived CDR1 and CDR2 are LNHDA and SQIVND (reference sequence). V shed 6 bases and J shed 3 bases, with 23 bases lying between them. The chain's CDR3 is CASRELGRVGEDYGYTF. CDR3 DNA sequence: TGTGCCAGTAGAGAACTAGGCCGGGTTGGAGAAGACTATGGCTACACCTTC.

J is TRBJ1-1 and V is TRBV6-2 or TRBV6-3; TRBD1 matches 9 bases. Trimming removed 4 bases from V and 1 base from J; junction bases left unmatched: 1. The CDR3 contains 14 residues. Germline V gene data show CDR1 as MNHEY and CDR2 as SVGEGT. The CDR3 nucleotides are TGTGCCAGCAGTTGGACAGGGGCGAACACTGAAGCTTTCTTT. It codes for CASSWTGANTEAFF.

The chain is built from TRBV19 and TRBJ1-6, with 7 bases matching TRBD1. CDR1 and CDR2 (germline): LNHDA, SQIVND (reference sequence). V dropped 3 bases and J dropped 7; count of bases not matched to a gene: 9. The CDR3 covers 16 residues. CDR3 loop: CASSITGQIWNSPLHF. CDR3 in DNA: TGTGCCAGTAGTATTACGGGACAGATCTGGAATTCACCCCTCCACTTT.

The genes are TRBV27 and TRBJ2-1; 9 bases match TRBD2. The trim removed 0 bases at V and 7 bases at J, leaving 7 bases unmatched. The CDR3 spans 16 residues. Germline CDR1 is MNHEY and CDR2 is SMNVEV (reference sequence). The CDR3 nucleotides read TGTGCCAGCAGTTTATCCCCTAGCGGGGCCAAGAATGAGCAGTTCTTC. Its translation is CASSLSPSGAKNEQFF.